These 30 T cell receptor beta chains were all obtained from the same sample, sequenced in a study of OX40 agonist ivuxolimab in advanced cancers. Sequencing used immunoSEQ multiplex PCR; TCRdb keeps in-frame clones, though not all of them. The table has 55,000 to 90,000 clones, roughly 80% seen once. The source material was CD4+ or CD8+ T cells sorted from blood, sampled in a trial of the OX40 agonist ivuxolimab. All receptors derive from an adult with an advanced solid tumor such as melanoma, head and neck, liver or kidney cancer.

V is TRBV5-1 and J is TRBJ1-4; no firm D call. The germline V gene encodes CDR1 SGHRS and CDR2 YFSETQ. The CDR3 extends over 15 amino acids. Deletions cut 0 bases from V and 3 bases from J, with 9 bases between. This CDR3 reads CASSLVGGSNEKLFF. For the CDR3, the DNA is TGCGCCAGCAGCTTGGTGGGTGGGTCTAATGAAAAACTGTTTTTT.

A single count supports this clone. The chain has TRBV13 and TRBJ2-3, with 7 bases that match TRBD2. The CDR3 spans 13 residues. Germline loops: CDR1 PRHDT, CDR2 FYEKMQ (reference sequence). V was clipped by 7 bases and J by 2 bases; unmatched bases: 3. CDR3 amino acids: CASKRGPTDTQYF. CDR3 nucleotides: TGTGCCAGCAAGCGGGGACCCACAGATACGCAGTATTTT.

This clone was seen just once. The CDR3 DNA is TGTGCCTGGAGAGGGGTGGGGCAGTATTTT. This sequence encodes CAWRGVGQYF. The chain employs TRBV30 and TRBJ2-3, with a possible D match to TRBD1 (5 bases). The V end lost 3 bases, the J end lost 11 bases, and 9 bases lay between the germline ends. Germline CDR1 is GTSNPN and CDR2 is SVGIG (reference sequence). This CDR3 is 10 amino acids long.

The chain couples TRBV9 to TRBJ2-5; D unclear. CDR1 is SGDLS and CDR2 is YYNGEE in the germline V gene. The CDR3 contains 14 residues. Trimming left V 3 bases short and J 5 bases short, with 14 bases between. CDR3 sequence reads: CASSDRRGGETQYF. The CDR3 nucleotides read TGTGCCAGCAGCGACCGTCGAGGTGGGGAGACCCAGTACTTC.

V and J are TRBV19 and TRBJ2-2, with TRBD2 as a possible D gene (6 bases). The CDR3 totals 14 residues. V shed 1 base and J shed 6 bases, with 9 bases lying between them. Germline lookup yields CDR1 LNHDA and CDR2 SQIVND (reference sequence). DNA of the CDR3: TGTGCCAGTAGTATAGGTGGGGGGTCCGGGGAGCTGTTTTTT. It encodes CASSIGGGSGELFF.

By frequency in the sample, this clone is medium-sized. The chain joins TRBV20-1 to TRBJ2-3; the D gene could be TRBD1 or TRBD2 (5 bases each). Per germline, CDR1 DFQATT and CDR2 SNEGSKA (reference sequence). Trimming cost V 3 bases and J 11 bases, with 12 bases left between them. The CDR3 loop spans 11 amino acids. CDR3 sequence reads: CSARLTRGQYF. The DNA of the CDR3 is TGCAGTGCTAGGCTCACGAGGGGGCAGTATTTT.

This clone has a handful of counts. The rearrangement joins TRBV27 to TRBJ2-2; 7 nucleotides agree with TRBD2. Germline V gene data show CDR1 as MNHEY and CDR2 as SMNVEV (reference sequence). V lost 3 bases, J lost 1 base, and 2 bases stayed unmatched. This CDR3 contains 15 residues. CDR3 DNA: TGTGCCAGCAGTTTCCAGCGGGGGAACACCGGGGAGCTGTTTTTT. It is translated as CASSFQRGNTGELFF.

Regarding this clone: A read error may produce the germline difference seen at one junction end. The chain combines TRBV30 with TRBJ2-7; possibly TRBD2 for D (5 bases). The CDR3 runs 14 residues. Germline V lookup: CDR1 GTSNPN, CDR2 SVGIG (reference sequence). The CDR3 coding sequence is TGTGCTTGGAGTGGTGAACGGGACTCCTACGAGCAGTACTTC. It specifies CAWSGERDSYEQYF. Full variable domain (rest looked up from reference TRBV30 and TRBJ2-7): SQTIHQWPATLVQPVGSPLSLECTVEGTSNPNLYWYRQAAGRGLQLLFYSVGIGQISSEVPQNLSASRPQDRQFILSSKKLLLSDSGFYLCAWSGERDSYEQYFGPGTRLTVT.

This clone was counted between two and nine times. This chain joins TRBV6-5 and TRBJ2-7; D gene unclear. The CDR3 is made up of 14 amino acids. Trimming removed 11 bases at V and 2 bases at J, with 19 bases between. Germline CDR1 and CDR2: MNHEY and SVGAGI. This CDR3 reads CAATPSHGTYEQYF. CDR3 nucleotides: TGTGCCGCAACGCCTTCTCACGGCACCTACGAGCAGTACTTC.

This CDR3 is CASSDLGGGSSYNEQFF. The CDR3 DNA reads TGTGCCAGCAGTGATCTGGGCGGGGGGAGCTCCTACAATGAGCAGTTCTTC. This chain links TRBV2 with TRBJ2-1; 8 nucleotides align to TRBD2. Looked up from germline, CDR1 is SNHLY and CDR2 is FYNNEI. This CDR3 has 17 amino acids. V was pared by 3 bases and J by 0 bases, with 7 bases of the junction left unmatched.

The chain joins TRBV6-5 to TRBJ2-5; D not certain. This CDR3 region has 12 residues. Germline V gene sequence: CDR1 MNHEY, CDR2 SVGAGI. V gave up 5 bases and J gave up 7 bases, with 11 bases separating them. CDR3 in DNA: TGTGCCAGCAGTGAAGCCCCTATGACCCAGTACTTC. Translated, it gives CASSEAPMTQYF.

This clone was observed a few times. The V and J genes are TRBV20-1 and TRBJ1-1; 7 positions match TRBD1. V shed 4 bases, J shed 8 bases, and the junction held 4 bases outside the gene matches. The CDR3 extends over 11 amino acids. Germline lookup yields CDR1 DFQATT and CDR2 SNEGSKA (reference sequence). The CDR3 sequence: CSATRTGEAFF. CDR3 bases: TGCAGTGCTACCCGGACAGGAGAAGCTTTCTTT.

The chain is built from TRBV27 and TRBJ1-6; D gene ambiguous. The V gene lost 3 bases and the J gene lost 9 bases, with 18 bases spanning the gap. Germline CDR1 is MNHEY and CDR2 is SMNVEV (reference sequence). This CDR3 has 16 amino acids. CDR3 sequence (DNA): TGTGCCAGCAGTTTGTGGTCCGTACTCCGGGGTTCACCCCTCCACTTT. This gives the protein CASSLWSVLRGSPLHF.

The rearrangement joins TRBV6-1 to TRBJ1-4, with D perhaps TRBD1 (5 bases). CDR1 MNHNS and CDR2 SASEGT come from the germline V gene. The CDR3 loop spans 16 amino acids. Trimming stripped 1 base from V and 6 bases from J, with 15 bases between. CDR3 protein: CASSEVVRGGDEKLFF. DNA for the CDR3: TGTGCCAGCAGTGAAGTCGTCCGGGGAGGGGATGAAAAACTGTTTTTT.

This rearrangement joins TRBV5-1 to TRBJ2-1, with 9 bases that match TRBD2. Trimming at V came to 7 bases and at J to 9 bases, leaving 14 bases not matched to a gene. This CDR3 has 15 residues. The germline CDR1 and CDR2 sequences are SGHRS and YFSETQ. The CDR3 region has the DNA TGCGCCAGCGGAACCCGCGGGGGGGATAGTAGTGAGCAGTTCTTC. Encoded protein: CASGTRGGDSSEQFF.

CDR3: CASSKAGLDTEAFF. The CDR3 coding sequence is TGTGCCAGCAGCAAAGCGGGGTTGGACACTGAAGCTTTCTTT. The gene calls are TRBV21-1 and TRBJ1-1. TRBV21-1 is recorded as a pseudogene. The CDR3 extends over 14 amino acids.

The V call is TRBV7-2, the J call TRBJ2-5; D possibly corresponds to TRBD2 (6 bases). The CDR3 contains 13 residues. Germline V gene data show CDR1 as SGHTA and CDR2 as FQGNSA. V dropped 5 bases and J dropped 5 bases, with 12 bases sitting between them. CDR3: CASSTGTGETQYF. In DNA form, the CDR3 reads TGTGCCAGCAGCACCGGGACTGGGGAGACCCAGTACTTC. The entire variable domain, with the rest obtained from reference TRBV7-2 and TRBJ2-5, is as follows: GAGVSQSPSNKVTEKGKDVELRCDPISGHTALYWYRQSLGQGLEFLIYFQGNSAPDKSGLPSDRFSAERTGGSVSTLTIQRTQQEDSAVYLCASSTGTGETQYFGPGTRLLVL.

V and J are TRBV25-1 and TRBJ2-5; 11 bases are shared with TRBD2. Germline-derived CDR1 and CDR2 are MGHDK and SYGVNS. The trim removed 1 base at V and 4 bases at J, leaving 5 bases unmatched. The CDR3 extends over 16 amino acids. CDR3 in DNA: TGTGCCAGCAGTGAATTTAGCGGGGGGGCCCGAGAGACCCAGTACTTC. It yields the protein CASSEFSGGARETQYF.

This chain connects TRBV28 to TRBJ2-7; the D call may be TRBD1 or TRBD2 (5 bases each). V lost 9 bases to trimming and J lost 0 bases, with 15 bases between them. Germline assignment: CDR1 MDHEN and CDR2 SYDVKM. There are 14 residues in the CDR3. The chain's CDR3 is CASYGTASSYEQYF. The CDR3 DNA follows: TGTGCCAGTTATGGGACGGCAAGCTCCTACGAGCAGTACTTC. Together with reference TRBV28 and TRBJ2-7, the CDR3 gives the full variable domain: DVKVTQSSRYLVKRTGEKVFLECVQDMDHENMFWYRQDPGLGLRLIYFSYDVKMKEKGDIPEGYSVSREKKERFSLILESASTNQTSMYLCASYGTASSYEQYFGPGTRLTVT.

This clone was counted a few times. V gene TRBV5-1 combines with J gene TRBJ1-1; D is ambiguous. V was cut by 4 bases and J by 1 base, with 8 bases left in between. This CDR3 has 13 amino acids. CDR1 and CDR2 from the germline V gene are SGHRS and YFSETQ. The CDR3 region is CASSQDPNTEAFF. The CDR3 coding sequence is TGCGCCAGCAGCCAGGACCCGAACACTGAAGCTTTCTTT.

The CDR3 DNA follows: TGTGCCAGCAGCAAAAGGGACGGAGAGACCCAGTACTTC. It codes for CASSKRDGETQYF. This chain connects TRBV21-1 to TRBJ2-5. TRBV21-1 has pseudogene status. The CDR3 spans 13 residues.

This chain connects TRBV27 to TRBJ2-7; 7 nucleotides align to TRBD1. The CDR3 extends over 16 amino acids. CDR1 is MNHEY, CDR2 SMNVEV, per germline (reference sequence). J lost 0 bases, V lost 4 bases, and 9 bases had no gene match. The CDR3 DNA sequence: TGTGCCAGCAGTTCCCTGACAGGGCCCAGCTCCTACGAGCAGTACTTC. Protein: CASSSLTGPSSYEQYF.

The CDR3 nucleotides read TGTGCCACTGTTGCTTGGGGGGCTGGAAACACCATATATTTT. Translating gives CATVAWGAGNTIYF. The V call is TRBV19, the J call TRBJ1-3; D perhaps matches TRBD1 (5 bases). The V gene lost 10 bases and the J gene lost 2 bases, with 15 bases spanning the gap. Germline V lookup: CDR1 LNHDA, CDR2 SQIVND (reference sequence). The CDR3 is 14 amino acids. Variable domain in full (rest from reference TRBV19 and TRBJ1-3): DGGITQSPKYLFRKEGQNVTLSCEQNLNHDAMYWYRQDPGQGLRLIYYSQIVNDFQKGDIAEGYSVSREKKESFPLTVTSAQKNPTAFYLCATVAWGAGNTIYFGEGSWLTVV.

The V gene is TRBV28, the J gene TRBJ1-5; no reliable D call. The CDR3 totals 13 residues. V lost 11 bases to trimming and J lost 6 bases, with 17 bases between them. Germline assignment: CDR1 MDHEN and CDR2 SYDVKM. The CDR3 region has the DNA TGTGCCGCCTCGAGGGTAACTCGTCAGCCCCAGCATTTT. Protein: CAASRVTRQPQHF.

The chain uses TRBV5-1 and TRBJ2-5, with D possibly matching TRBD1 (6 bases). V lost 0 bases to trimming and J lost 4 bases, with 16 bases between them. Germline V gives CDR1 SGHRS, CDR2 YFSETQ. CDR3 length equals 16 residues. The CDR3 region is CASSLAGVKVGETQYF. CDR3 sequence (DNA): TGCGCCAGCAGCTTGGCAGGGGTTAAGGTTGGAGAGACCCAGTACTTC.

The V gene is TRBV28, the J gene TRBJ1-2; TRBD1 is a possible D gene (5 bases). Germline V gene sequence: CDR1 MDHEN, CDR2 SYDVKM. This CDR3 region has 13 residues. Trimming cost V 4 bases and J 8 bases, with 14 bases left between them. CDR3 sequence reads: CASSYEGRVGYTF. The CDR3 DNA reads TGTGCCAGCAGTTACGAAGGCAGGGTGGGCTACACCTTC.

The chain combines TRBV6-1 with TRBJ2-1, with 13 bases fitting TRBD2. The CDR3 is 14 amino acids. The V gene's germline CDR1 is MNHNS and CDR2 SASEGT. J was trimmed by 8 bases and V by 6 bases; bases with no gene match: 4. Here the CDR3 DNA reads TGTGCCAGCAGAACTAGCGGGGGGGCCTATGAGCAGTTCTTC. It specifies CASRTSGGAYEQFF.

Only one count was recorded for this clone. The chain combines TRBV6-1 with TRBJ1-6; 9 bases agree with TRBD1. Germline CDR1 MNHNS, CDR2 SASEGT. J gave up 5 bases and V 11 bases, and 10 bases lay outside the gene matches. There are 15 residues in the CDR3. CDR3 loop: CALKADRGNNSPLHF. Here the CDR3 DNA reads TGTGCCCTCAAGGCGGACAGGGGAAATAATTCACCCCTCCACTTT.

The rearrangement joins TRBV6-5 to TRBJ1-2, with TRBD1 identical over 7 bases. Germline V gene data show CDR1 as MNHEY and CDR2 as SVGAGI. This CDR3 is 15 amino acids long. V lost 0 bases to trimming and J lost 6 bases; unmatched junction nucleotides: 7. CDR3 nucleotide sequence: TGTGCCAGCAGTTACTCGAGTCAGGGGGTAGATGGCTACACCTTC. Its translation is CASSYSSQGVDGYTF.

This rearrangement joins TRBV12-5 to TRBJ2-1, with D possibly being TRBD1 or TRBD2 (5 bases each). Germline assignment: CDR1 LGHNT and CDR2 FRNRAP. The CDR3 contains 15 residues. V shed 7 bases and J shed 12 bases, with 25 bases lying between them. The CDR3 region has the DNA TGTGCTAGTGTCCGGGGTGTTGGGGCCGGCTCTACGCAGTTCTTC. The encoded protein is CASVRGVGAGSTQFF.